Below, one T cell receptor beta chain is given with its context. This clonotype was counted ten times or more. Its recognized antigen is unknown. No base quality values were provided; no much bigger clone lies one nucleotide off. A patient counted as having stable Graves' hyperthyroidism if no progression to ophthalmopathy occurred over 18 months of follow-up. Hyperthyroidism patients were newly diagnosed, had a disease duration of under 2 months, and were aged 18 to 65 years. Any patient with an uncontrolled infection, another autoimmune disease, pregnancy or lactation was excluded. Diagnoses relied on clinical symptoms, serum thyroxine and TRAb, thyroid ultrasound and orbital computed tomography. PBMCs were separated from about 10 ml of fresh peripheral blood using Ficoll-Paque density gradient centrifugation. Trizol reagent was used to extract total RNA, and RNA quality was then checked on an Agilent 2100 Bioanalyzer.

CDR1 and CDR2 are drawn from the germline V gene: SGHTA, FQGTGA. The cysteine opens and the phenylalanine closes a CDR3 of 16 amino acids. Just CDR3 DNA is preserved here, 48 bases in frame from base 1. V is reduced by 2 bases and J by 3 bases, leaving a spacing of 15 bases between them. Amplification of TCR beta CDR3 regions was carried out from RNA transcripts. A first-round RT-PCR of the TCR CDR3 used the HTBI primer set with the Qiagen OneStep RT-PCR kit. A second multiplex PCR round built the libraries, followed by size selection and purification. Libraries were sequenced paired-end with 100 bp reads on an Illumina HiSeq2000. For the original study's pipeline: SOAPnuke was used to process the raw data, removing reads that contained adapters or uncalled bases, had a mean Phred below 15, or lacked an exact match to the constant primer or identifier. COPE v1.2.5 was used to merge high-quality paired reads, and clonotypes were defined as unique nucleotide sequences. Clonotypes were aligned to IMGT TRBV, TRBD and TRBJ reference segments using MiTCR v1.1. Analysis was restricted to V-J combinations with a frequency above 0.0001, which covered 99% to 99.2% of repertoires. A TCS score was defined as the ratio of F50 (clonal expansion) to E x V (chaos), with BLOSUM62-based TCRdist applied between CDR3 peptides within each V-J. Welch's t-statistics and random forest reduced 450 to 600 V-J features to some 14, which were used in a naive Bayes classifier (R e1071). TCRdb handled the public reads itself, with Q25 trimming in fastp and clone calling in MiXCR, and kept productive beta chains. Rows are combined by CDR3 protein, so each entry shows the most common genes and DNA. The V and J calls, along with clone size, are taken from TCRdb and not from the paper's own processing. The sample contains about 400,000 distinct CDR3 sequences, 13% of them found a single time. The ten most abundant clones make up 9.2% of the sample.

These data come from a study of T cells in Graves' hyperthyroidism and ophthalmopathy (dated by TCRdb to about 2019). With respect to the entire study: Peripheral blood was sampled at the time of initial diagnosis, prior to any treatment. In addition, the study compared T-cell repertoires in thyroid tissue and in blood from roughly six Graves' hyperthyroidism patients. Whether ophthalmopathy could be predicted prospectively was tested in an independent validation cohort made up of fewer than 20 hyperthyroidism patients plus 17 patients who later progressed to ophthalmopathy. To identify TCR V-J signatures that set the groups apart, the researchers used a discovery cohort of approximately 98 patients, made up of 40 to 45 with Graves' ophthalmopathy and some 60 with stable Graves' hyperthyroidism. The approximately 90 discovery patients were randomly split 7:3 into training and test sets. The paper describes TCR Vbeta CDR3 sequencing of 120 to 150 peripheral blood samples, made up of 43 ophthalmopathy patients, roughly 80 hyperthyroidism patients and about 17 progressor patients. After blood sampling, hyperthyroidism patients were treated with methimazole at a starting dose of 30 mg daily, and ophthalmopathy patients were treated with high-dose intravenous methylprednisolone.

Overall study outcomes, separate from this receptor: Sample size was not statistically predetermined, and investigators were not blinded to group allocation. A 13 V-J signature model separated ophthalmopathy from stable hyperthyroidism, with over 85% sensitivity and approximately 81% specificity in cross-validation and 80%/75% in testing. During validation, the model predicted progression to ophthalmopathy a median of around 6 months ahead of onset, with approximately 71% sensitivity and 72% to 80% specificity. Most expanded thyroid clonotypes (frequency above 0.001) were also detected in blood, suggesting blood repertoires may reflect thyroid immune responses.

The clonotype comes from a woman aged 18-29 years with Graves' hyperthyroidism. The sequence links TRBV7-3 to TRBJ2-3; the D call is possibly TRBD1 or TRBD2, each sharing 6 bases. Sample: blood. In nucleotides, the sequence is TGTGCCAGCAGCTTAGGTTCGGGGGCCAGGACAGATACGCAGTATTTT. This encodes CASSLGSGARTDTQYF.